This passage covers 14 T cell receptor beta chains from one sample sequenced in a study of identical twins. TCRdb used MiXCR to reprocess the 5' RACE reads, holding one entry per CDR3 protein. Among about 1.7 million distinct CDR3 sequences listed, around a third were seen once. Sequencing was performed on cord blood. The receptors stem from a newborn girl in good health.

About this clonotype itself: An end of the junction does not agree with germline; a read error may underlie this. The rearrangement joins TRBV7-2 to TRBJ2-3, with D hard to call. This CDR3 spans 14 amino acids. Germline V gene lookup returns CDR1 SGHTA and CDR2 FQGNSA. In DNA, the CDR3 is TGTGCCAGCAACTTAGTTGCGGGCACAGATACGCAGTATTTT. Amino acids: CASNLVAGTDTQYF.

J is TRBJ1-5 and V is TRBV25-1; 10 bases map to TRBD1. This CDR3 is built from 16 residues. The germline V gene encodes CDR1 MGHDK and CDR2 SYGVNS. The V and J ends lost 2 bases and 5 bases, in that order; junction bases with no gene match: 6. DNA of the CDR3: TGTGCCAGCAGTGAACGGGGACAGGGGAGGGATCAGCCCCAGCATTTT. This codes for CASSERGQGRDQPQHF.

As to this clonotype: With a much larger clone just one base away, this may be a read error. The chain joins TRBV28 to TRBJ2-3; TRBD2 is a possible D gene (6 bases). The V and J ends lost 6 bases and 6 bases respectively, with 16 bases between them. Germline CDR1 and CDR2: MDHEN and SYDVKM. CDR3 length: 14 residues. CDR3 sequence: CASRHRGIRDTQYF. The DNA for the CDR3 is TGTGCCAGCAGACATCGCGGGATTAGGGATACGCAGTATTTT.

This clonotype was recorded a few times. V usage is TRBV21-1 and J usage is TRBJ2-5. The end of the DNA aligns better with TRBJ2-7, so the J call may be wrong. TRBV21-1 is a pseudogene locus. CDR3 length equals 11 residues. CDR3 DNA sequence: TGTGCCAGCAGCAAAGTACTCGAGCAGTACTTC. It encodes CASSKVLEQYF.

This clonotype was recorded a few times. The chain carries TRBV20-1 and TRBJ1-1; 8 bases fit TRBD1. The germline CDR1 and CDR2 sequences are DFQATT and SNEGSKA (reference sequence). V lost 7 bases to trimming and J lost 2 bases; unmatched junction nucleotides: 6. The CDR3 has 13 residues. Here the CDR3 DNA reads TGCAGTGGGACGGACAGGGTAAACACTGAAGCTTTCTTT. Residues: CSGTDRVNTEAFF.

This rearrangement joins TRBV5-1 to TRBJ1-1, with 8 bases identical to TRBD1. This CDR3 comprises 19 residues. The V and J ends lost 2 bases and 0 bases, in that order; junction bases with no gene match: 15. Germline V CDR1 and CDR2: SGHRS, YFSETQ. DNA of the CDR3: TGCGCCAGCAGCTTAAAAAACGACAGGGGAGGAGGGGTGAACACTGAAGCTTTCTTT. Protein product: CASSLKNDRGGGVNTEAFF.

This clonotype has only a few counts. The rearrangement joins TRBV30 to TRBJ1-6, with a tentative D call TRBD1 (5 bases). Trimming shortened V by 4 bases and J by 9 bases, and 13 bases separated the two germline ends. Germline CDR1 reads GTSNPN; CDR2 reads SVGIG (reference sequence). The CDR3 has 13 residues. The CDR3 protein is CAWKYEGTSPLHF. The CDR3, as DNA: TGTGCCTGGAAGTATGAGGGGACTTCACCCCTCCACTTT.

Ten or more counts support this clonotype. CDR3: CATSDLRADTQYF. The CDR3 bases are TGTGCCACCAGTGATTTGCGGGCAGATACGCAGTATTTT. The J gene is TRBJ2-3, the V gene TRBV24-1; D is unresolved. There are 13 residues in the CDR3. Looked up from germline, CDR1 is KGHDR and CDR2 is SFDVKD. The ends were cut back, 0 bases at V and 4 bases at J, with 4 bases in the middle.

This clonotype turned up a few times. The chain links TRBV11-2 to TRBJ2-1; 7 bases match TRBD1. CDR1 and CDR2 from the germline V gene are SGHAT and FQNNGV. V was pared by 5 bases and J by 5 bases, with 9 bases of the junction left unmatched. This CDR3 spans 15 amino acids. The CDR3 DNA reads as TGTGCCAGCAGCCGGGACAGAACCCTGAACAATGAGCAGTTCTTC. It encodes CASSRDRTLNNEQFF.

CDR3 residues: CSPMGGTTLTDTQYF. CDR3 DNA: TGCAGTCCCATGGGCGGCACTACCCTCACAGATACGCAGTATTTT. V usage is TRBV20-1 and J usage is TRBJ2-3; no reliable D call. The CDR3 loop spans 15 amino acids. The V gene lost 8 bases and the J gene lost 2 bases, with 20 bases spanning the gap. CDR1 and CDR2 from the germline V gene are DFQATT and SNEGSKA (reference sequence).

The table lists this clonotype with a few counts. The rearrangement joins TRBV6-5 to TRBJ2-4, with 8 bases lining up with TRBD2. The J call may be mistaken, given a closer DNA end match to TRBJ2-7. Germline assignment: CDR1 MNHEY and CDR2 SVGAGI. The CDR3 runs to 14 residues. The chain's CDR3 is CASSKPGLGAEQYF. The CDR3 DNA follows: TGTGCCAGCAGTAAACCGGGACTAGGGGCCGAGCAGTACTTC.

There are a few counts of this clonotype. The chain joins TRBV12-3 or TRBV12-4 to TRBJ1-1; D gene uncertain. V lost 5 bases and J lost 4, with 14 bases in between. CDR3 length: 14 amino acids. CDR3 sequence: CASSPRPRGTEAFF. CDR3 nucleotides: TGTGCCAGCAGTCCGCGACCCCGCGGCACTGAAGCTTTCTTT.

The chain is built from TRBV28 and TRBJ2-7; 14 bases map to TRBD2. The CDR3 totals 16 residues. V was pared by 7 bases and J by 3 bases, with 8 bases of the junction left unmatched. CDR1 MDHEN and CDR2 SYDVKM come from the germline V gene. DNA of the CDR3: TGTGCCAGCACCGCGGGGGGACTAGCGGGAGACTACGAGCAGTACTTC. Its protein is CASTAGGLAGDYEQYF. Complete variable domain (other parts from reference TRBV28 and TRBJ2-7): DVKVTQSSRYLVKRTGEKVFLECVQDMDHENMFWYRQDPGLGLRLIYFSYDVKMKEKGDIPEGYSVSREKKERFSLILESASTNQTSMYLCASTAGGLAGDYEQYFGPGTRLTVT.

The CDR3 loop is CASSPQLGLLGDTQYF. The CDR3, as DNA: TGTGCCAGCAGCCCTCAACTGGGACTTCTCGGGGATACGCAGTATTTT. The V call is TRBV3-1, the J call TRBJ2-3, with D perhaps matching TRBD2 (6 bases). The germline V gene has CDR1 LGHDT and CDR2 YNNKEL (reference sequence). Trimming removed 4 bases at V and 6 bases at J, with 20 bases between. This CDR3 comprises 16 residues.